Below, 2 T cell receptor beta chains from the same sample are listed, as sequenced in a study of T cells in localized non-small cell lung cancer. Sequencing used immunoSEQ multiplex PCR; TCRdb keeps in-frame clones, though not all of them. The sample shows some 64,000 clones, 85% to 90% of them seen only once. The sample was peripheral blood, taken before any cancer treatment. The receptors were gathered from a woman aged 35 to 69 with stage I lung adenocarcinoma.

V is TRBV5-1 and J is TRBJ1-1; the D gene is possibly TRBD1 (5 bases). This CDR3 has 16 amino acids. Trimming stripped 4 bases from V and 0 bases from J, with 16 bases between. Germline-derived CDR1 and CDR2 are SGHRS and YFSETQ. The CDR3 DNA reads TGCGCCAGCAGCGCCGGCGGGGGAAACTTGAACACTGAAGCTTTCTTT. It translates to CASSAGGGNLNTEAFF.

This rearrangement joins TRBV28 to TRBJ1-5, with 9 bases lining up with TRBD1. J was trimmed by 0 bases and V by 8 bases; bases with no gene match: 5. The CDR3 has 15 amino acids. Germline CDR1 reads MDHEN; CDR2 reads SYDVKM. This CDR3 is CASGGTGYSNQPQHF. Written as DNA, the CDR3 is TGTGCCAGCGGGGGGACAGGGTATAGCAATCAGCCCCAGCATTTT.